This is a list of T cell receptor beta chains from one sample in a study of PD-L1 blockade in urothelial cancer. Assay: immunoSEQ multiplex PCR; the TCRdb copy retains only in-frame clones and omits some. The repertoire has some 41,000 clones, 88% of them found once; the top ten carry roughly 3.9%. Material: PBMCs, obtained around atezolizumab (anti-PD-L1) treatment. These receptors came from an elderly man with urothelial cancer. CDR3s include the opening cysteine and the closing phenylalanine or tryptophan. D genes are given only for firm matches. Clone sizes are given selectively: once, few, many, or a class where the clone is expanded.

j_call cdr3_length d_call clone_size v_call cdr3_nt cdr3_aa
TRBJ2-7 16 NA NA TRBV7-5 TGTGTCAGAAGCTTAGCGTCAGGGTACCCCTACGACGAGCAGTACTTC CVRSLASGYPYDEQYF
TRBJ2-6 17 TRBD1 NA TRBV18 TGTGCCAGCTCACCGGGACAGGGAAGCACTGGGGCCAACGTCCTGACTTTC CASSPGQGSTGANVLTF
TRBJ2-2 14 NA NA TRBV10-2 TGCGCCAGCAGCAACGACGGGATCACCGGGGAGCTGTTTTTT CASSNDGITGELFF
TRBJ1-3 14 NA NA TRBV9 TGTGCCAGCAGCGCCGAGGGTACTGGAAACACCATATATTTT CASSAEGTGNTIYF
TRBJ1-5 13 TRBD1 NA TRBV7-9 TGTGCCAGCAGCTTCACAGGGGTGCAGCCCCAGCATTTT CASSFTGVQPQHF
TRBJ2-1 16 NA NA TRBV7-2 TGTGCCAGCAGCTCCTTTCCGGGACTGGGGTACAATGAGCAGTTCTTC CASSSFPGLGYNEQFF
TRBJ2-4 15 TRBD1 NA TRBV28 TGTGCCAGCAGCGGACAGGGAATAGCCAAAAACATTCAGTACTTC CASSGQGIAKNIQYF
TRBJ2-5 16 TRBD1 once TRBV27 TGTGCCAGCAGTCCGCGGACAGGGGGCACCGGGGAGACCCAGTACTTC CASSPRTGGTGETQYF
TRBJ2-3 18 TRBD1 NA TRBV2 TGTGCCAGCAGTGAAGCGCTGACTGGACAGGGGAAATCAGATACGCAGTATTTT CASSEALTGQGKSDTQYF
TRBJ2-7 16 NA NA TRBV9 TGTGCCAGCAGCGTAGAAGGGACCGGTCTAGCGAGCGAGCAGTACTTC CASSVEGTGLASEQYF
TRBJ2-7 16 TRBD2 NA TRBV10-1 TGCGCCAGCAGTGAGTCAGCGGGAGCCCCGGGGGACGAGCAGTACTTC CASSESAGAPGDEQYF